These 9 T cell receptor beta chains were sequenced from one sample in a study of sequential checkpoint blockade in melanoma. Clones were sequenced by immunoSEQ multiplex PCR, and TCRdb holds only the in-frame ones, with some missing. The sample includes fewer than 35,000 clones, 86% of them seen just once. This sample's treatment: randomized to nivolumab then ipilimumab (arm A) or the reverse (arm B). The material was CD8+ T cells sorted from blood (inferred from file names), obtained from a patient given nivolumab and ipilimumab in sequence. The receptor set was obtained from a human donor with melanoma.

In its sample, this clone is large. The chain couples TRBV28 to TRBJ1-5; a possible D gene is TRBD1 (5 bases). The V gene lost 2 bases and the J gene lost 4 bases, with 12 bases spanning the gap. The CDR3 spans 15 residues. CDR1 and CDR2 from the germline V gene are MDHEN and SYDVKM. CDR3 sequence: CASSLVQGWNQPQHF. The CDR3 bases are TGTGCCAGCAGTTTAGTCCAGGGATGGAATCAGCCCCAGCATTTT.

The chain employs TRBV5-4 and TRBJ2-7, with 9 bases that match TRBD1. CDR1 and CDR2 from the germline V gene are SGHNT and YYREEE (reference sequence). Trimming at V came to 3 bases and at J to 7 bases, leaving 8 bases not matched to a gene. CDR3 length: 14 residues. CDR3 sequence reads: CASSSRDRVWEQYF. The CDR3, as DNA: TGTGCCAGCAGCTCTCGGGACAGGGTCTGGGAGCAGTACTTC.

This chain connects TRBV19 to TRBJ1-5, with D perhaps matching TRBD1 (5 bases). Germline CDR1 and CDR2: LNHDA and SQIVND (reference sequence). V was shortened by 8 bases and J by 0 bases, with 14 bases between the two germline ends. The CDR3 sequence is 15 residues long. The CDR3 bases are TGTGCCAGTGGATGGGGGGTATATAGCAATCAGCCCCAGCATTTT. This codes for CASGWGVYSNQPQHF.

This clone was seen only a few times. The rearrangement uses TRBV28 and TRBJ1-5, with TRBD1 matching over 8 bases. This CDR3 region has 16 residues. V gave up 10 bases and J gave up 6 bases; unmatched junction bases: 17. CDR1 MDHEN and CDR2 SYDVKM come from the germline V gene. The CDR3, as DNA: TGTGCCACGATCGAGGTTGGACAGGGAGGGGGTCAGCCCCAGCATTTT. This codes for CATIEVGQGGGQPQHF.

The J gene is TRBJ2-7, the V gene TRBV7-8; perhaps TRBD2 as D (6 bases). Germline V gene lookup returns CDR1 SGHVS and CDR2 FQNEAQ. Trimming left V 0 bases short and J 4 bases short, with 22 bases between. The CDR3 is 18 amino acids. The CDR3 DNA reads as TGTGCCAGCAGCTTAGCCGGGGGACGGCCAGGCCAGGGATACGAGCAGTACTTC. Its translation is CASSLAGGRPGQGYEQYF.

This chain uses TRBV6-5 with TRBJ1-4, with D unresolved. Trimming removed 5 bases at V and 11 bases at J, with 15 bases between. Germline V lookup: CDR1 MNHEY, CDR2 SVGAGI. The CDR3 runs to 13 residues. CDR3 loop: CASSPRPGGKLFF. The DNA for the CDR3 is TGTGCCAGCAGTCCGCGCCCCGGAGGGAAACTGTTTTTT.

CDR3 coding DNA: TGCGCCAGCAGCTGGAGGGGACAGGGATCCTCCTACGAGCAGTACTTC. It encodes CASSWRGQGSSYEQYF. The rearrangement links TRBV5-1 to TRBJ2-7; 9 bases align to TRBD1. The CDR3 has 16 amino acids. J gave up 0 bases and V 3 bases, and 7 bases lay outside the gene matches. Per the germline V gene, CDR1 is SGHRS and CDR2 is YFSETQ.

The chain recombines TRBV30 with TRBJ2-7; TRBD2 matches 8 bases. The CDR3 runs 14 residues. V gave up 3 bases and J gave up 3 bases; unmatched junction bases: 7. Germline V gene data show CDR1 as GTSNPN and CDR2 as SVGIG (reference sequence). Here the CDR3 reads CAWSFGGGIYEQYF. The CDR3 DNA is TGTGCCTGGAGCTTTGGCGGGGGGATCTACGAGCAGTACTTC.

This clone is large in the sample. This chain joins TRBV5-5 and TRBJ2-4; D might be TRBD2 (6 bases). CDR1 and CDR2 (germline): SGHKS, YYEKEE (reference sequence). CDR3 size: 13 residues. V lost 1 base and J 7 bases, leaving 9 bases between the germline ends. CDR3: CASSLTSWNIQYF. DNA of the CDR3: TGTGCCAGCAGCTTGACTAGCTGGAACATTCAGTACTTC.